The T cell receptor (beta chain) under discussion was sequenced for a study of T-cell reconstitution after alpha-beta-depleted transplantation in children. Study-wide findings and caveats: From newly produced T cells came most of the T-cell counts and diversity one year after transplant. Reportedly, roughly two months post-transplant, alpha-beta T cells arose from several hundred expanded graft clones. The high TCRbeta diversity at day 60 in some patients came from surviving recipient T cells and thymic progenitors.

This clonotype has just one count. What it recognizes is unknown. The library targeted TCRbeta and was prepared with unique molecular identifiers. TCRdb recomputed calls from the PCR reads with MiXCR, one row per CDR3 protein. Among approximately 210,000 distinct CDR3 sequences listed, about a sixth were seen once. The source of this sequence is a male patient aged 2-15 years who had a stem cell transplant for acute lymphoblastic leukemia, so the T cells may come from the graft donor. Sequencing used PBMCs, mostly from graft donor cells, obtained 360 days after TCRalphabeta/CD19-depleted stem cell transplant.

The CDR3 region is CASSLGGTVAETQYF. CDR3 DNA: TGTGCCAGCAGCTTGGGCGGGACAGTCGCAGAGACCCAGTACTTC. V gene TRBV5-5 combines with J gene TRBJ2-5; D is perhaps TRBD1 (7 bases). The CDR3 runs 15 residues. The germline CDR1 and CDR2 sequences are SGHKS and YYEKEE (reference sequence). V was clipped by 0 bases and J by 4 bases, with 13 bases between them. Full variable domain (outside the CDR3, taken from reference TRBV5-5 and TRBJ2-5): DAGVTQSPTHLIKTRGQQVTLRCSPISGHKSVSWYQQVLGQGPQFIFQYYEKEERGRGNFPDRFSARQFPNYSSELNVNALLLGDSALYLCASSLGGTVAETQYFGPGTRLLVL.